This passage covers 19 T cell receptor beta chains from one sample sequenced in a study of T cells in Graves' hyperthyroidism and ophthalmopathy. TCR beta CDR3 regions were amplified from RNA transcripts. The HTBI primer set drove a first-round RT-PCR of the TCR CDR3. Using its own MiXCR run on the multiplex PCR reads, TCRdb lists one record per CDR3 protein. The sample holds approximately 510,000 distinct CDR3 sequences, more than 20% seen once. The sequenced sample consisted of blood. These TCRs come from a man aged 18 to 30 with Graves' hyperthyroidism.

This clonotype was picked up many times. The V call is TRBV6-1, the J call TRBJ1-2, with TRBD1 identical over 8 bases. The V and J ends lost 7 bases and 4 bases, in that order; junction bases with no gene match: 5. Germline values: CDR1 MNHNS, CDR2 SASEGT. The CDR3 consists of 13 residues. The CDR3 region has the DNA TGTGCCAGCATCAGAGACAGGGGCTATGGCTACACCTTC. This encodes CASIRDRGYGYTF.

Details on this clonotype: One junction end disagrees with the germline gene, perhaps due to a read error. The chain uses TRBV5-1 and TRBJ1-1; 7 nucleotides line up with TRBD1. This CDR3 spans 14 amino acids. The germline V gene encodes CDR1 SGHRS and CDR2 YFSETQ. The CDR3 sequence is CANSDRVQNTEACF. The CDR3 bases are TGCGCCAACAGCGACAGGGTCCAGAACACTGAAGCTTGCTTT.

This clonotype was detected ten times or more. The rearrangement uses TRBV12-3 or TRBV12-4 and TRBJ2-7, with 9 bases aligning to TRBD1. V was clipped by 7 bases and J by 6 bases; unmatched bases: 7. The CDR3 is made up of 13 amino acids. CDR3 residues: CASTRQGGGEQYF. The CDR3 DNA follows: TGTGCCAGCACCCGACAGGGGGGAGGCGAGCAGTACTTC.

This clonotype was detected many times. The V and J genes are TRBV28 and TRBJ2-7, with D possibly being TRBD2 (5 bases). CDR3 length equals 11 residues. Trimming took off 6 bases at V and 7 bases at J, with 10 bases between the two ends. The germline V gene has CDR1 MDHEN and CDR2 SYDVKM. The CDR3 here is CASRNPGEQYF. The CDR3, as DNA: TGTGCCAGCAGAAATCCGGGGGAGCAGTACTTC.

This clonotype showed up many times. This rearrangement joins TRBV2 to TRBJ1-1; D gene uncertain. The CDR3 has 15 amino acids. The germline CDR1 and CDR2 sequences are SNHLY and FYNNEI. The germline V and J ends were trimmed by 7 bases and 0 bases, with 15 bases remaining between them. CDR3 loop: CASIRTRAMNTEAFF. CDR3 nucleotides: TGTGCCAGCATTCGCACACGAGCCATGAACACTGAAGCTTTCTTT. Together with reference TRBV2 and TRBJ1-1, the CDR3 gives the full variable domain: EPEVTQTPSHQVTQMGQEVILRCVPISNHLYFYWYRQILGQKVEFLVSFYNNEISEKSEIFDDQFSVERPDGSNFTLKIRSTKLEDSAMYFCASIRTRAMNTEAFFGQGTRLTVV.

The chain uses TRBV20-1 and TRBJ2-5, with a tentative D call TRBD2 (6 bases). Trimming pared 3 bases from V and 3 bases from J, leaving 11 bases between. This CDR3 is 13 amino acids long. Germline V lookup: CDR1 DFQATT, CDR2 SNEGSKA (reference sequence). CDR3 DNA sequence: TGCAGTGCTAGGTCCGGAGGGAAAGAGACCCAGTACTTC. Encoded protein: CSARSGGKETQYF.

The chain employs TRBV6-1 and TRBJ1-1; 8 positions match TRBD1. From germline, CDR1 is MNHNS and CDR2 SASEGT. The CDR3 spans 14 residues. Germline trimming cut 5 bases from V and 5 bases from J; bases unmatched to any gene: 7. The DNA of the CDR3 is TGTGCCAGCAGTCCCCGCAGGGGGCAAACTGAAGCTTTCTTT. As protein: CASSPRRGQTEAFF.

This clonotype was counted between two and nine times. The V and J genes are TRBV11-2 and TRBJ2-7; D perhaps matches TRBD2 (5 bases). The V and J ends lost 3 bases and 12 bases respectively, with 15 bases between them. CDR3 size: 12 residues. CDR1 is SGHAT, CDR2 FQNNGV, per germline. The DNA for the CDR3 is TGTGCCAGCAGCTTGTGGGAGATGAAGCCGTACTTC. Encoded protein: CASSLWEMKPYF.

This clonotype was recorded many times. This sequence joins TRBV7-9 and TRBJ1-2; 7 positions agree with TRBD1. V shed 6 bases, J shed 5 bases, and the junction held 6 bases outside the gene matches. The germline V gene has CDR1 SEHNR and CDR2 FQNEAQ (reference sequence). The CDR3 extends over 13 amino acids. CDR3 coding DNA: TGTGCCAGCAGATTCGGGACAGAGTATGGCTACACCTTC. Protein: CASRFGTEYGYTF.

In its sample, this clonotype was seen a few times. J is TRBJ2-5 and V is TRBV6-1; D may be TRBD1 (5 bases). Germline loops: CDR1 MNHNS, CDR2 SASEGT. V lost 2 bases, J lost 5 bases, and 15 bases lay in between. The CDR3 has 15 residues. CDR3 in amino acids: CASSEWATGWETQYF. CDR3 bases: TGTGCCAGCAGTGAATGGGCAACAGGTTGGGAGACCCAGTACTTC.

This chain links TRBV6-5 with TRBJ2-4; 9 bases map to TRBD2. CDR1 is MNHEY, CDR2 SVGAGI, per germline. Trimming at V came to 4 bases and at J to 1 base, leaving 8 bases not matched to a gene. This CDR3 is built from 17 residues. This CDR3 reads CASSSGTSSFAKNIQYF. CDR3 DNA: TGTGCCAGCAGTTCCGGGACTAGCTCATTCGCCAAAAACATTCAGTACTTC.

This clonotype was counted at least ten times. This chain links TRBV28 with TRBJ1-6; D remains ambiguous. Germline V lookup: CDR1 MDHEN, CDR2 SYDVKM. CDR3 length: 14 residues. Trimming stripped 3 bases from V and 9 bases from J, with 12 bases between. The CDR3 sequence: CASSFNTEVSPLHF. DNA for the CDR3: TGTGCCAGCAGTTTCAACACCGAGGTTTCACCCCTCCACTTT.

In this sample, this clonotype turned up many times. The V call is TRBV2, the J call TRBJ1-1; tentative D call: TRBD1 (6 bases). Trimming left V 4 bases short and J 1 base short, with 7 bases between. This CDR3 is built from 13 residues. Per the germline V gene, CDR1 is SNHLY and CDR2 is FYNNEI. CDR3 DNA: TGTGCCAGCAGTGGACAGGCGAACACTGAAGCTTTCTTT. It specifies CASSGQANTEAFF.

The V and J genes are TRBV19 and TRBJ2-7, with 12 positions matching TRBD2. V was clipped by 5 bases and J by 1 base; unmatched bases: 3. CDR3 length equals 15 residues. Germline V gene sequence: CDR1 LNHDA, CDR2 SQIVND (reference sequence). The CDR3, as DNA: TGTGCCAGTAGTTTCGGACTAGCGGGATCCTACGAGCAGTACTTC. Its protein product is CASSFGLAGSYEQYF.

This clonotype was seen at least ten times. The genes are TRBV11-2 and TRBJ2-7; D not certain. V gave up 1 base and J gave up 2 bases, with 9 bases separating them. The CDR3 is made up of 14 amino acids. CDR1 and CDR2 (germline): SGHAT, FQNNGV. The CDR3 sequence is CASSLATGPYEQYF. The CDR3 DNA follows: TGTGCCAGCAGCTTAGCAACGGGTCCCTACGAGCAGTACTTC. The whole variable domain, remainder taken from reference TRBV11-2 and TRBJ2-7, is EAGVAQSPRYKIIEKRQSVAFWCNPISGHATLYWYQQILGQGPKLLIQFQNNGVVDDSQLPKDRFSAERLKGVDSTLKIQPAKLEDSAVYLCASSLATGPYEQYFGPGTRLTVT.

This clonotype was counted at least ten times. The genes are TRBV6-1 and TRBJ2-2; D remains ambiguous. The CDR3 has 16 residues. The V gene lost 6 bases and the J gene lost 0 bases, with 14 bases spanning the gap. Germline lookup yields CDR1 MNHNS and CDR2 SASEGT. The CDR3 coding sequence is TGTGCCAGCAGCCCCCGTCATCTACCGAACACCGGGGAGCTGTTTTTT. Protein: CASSPRHLPNTGELFF.

This clonotype has just a few counts. The chain carries TRBV9 and TRBJ2-5, with D hard to call. CDR1 and CDR2 (germline): SGDLS, YYNGEE. The CDR3 loop spans 15 amino acids. Trimming took off 0 bases at V and 6 bases at J, with 15 bases between the two ends. As DNA, the CDR3 is TGTGCCAGCAGCGTAGGACCTAATAAAGAGAAGACCCAGTACTTC. Protein: CASSVGPNKEKTQYF.

At least ten counts were recorded for this clonotype. The V call is TRBV24-1, the J call TRBJ1-2, with a possible D match to TRBD1 (5 bases). Germline V gene data show CDR1 as KGHDR and CDR2 as SFDVKD. The CDR3 covers 15 residues. V lost 5 bases and J lost 3, with 15 bases in between. CDR3 nucleotides: TGTGCCACCAGTGGGGTCGGACAAGCCTACTATGGCTACACCTTC. It yields the protein CATSGVGQAYYGYTF.

This clonotype was seen many times. The chain links TRBV5-1 to TRBJ2-7; TRBD1 aligns across 7 bases. After removal of 2 bases from V and 5 bases from J, the junction contained 13 bases not matched to a gene. Germline lookup yields CDR1 SGHRS and CDR2 YFSETQ. This CDR3 spans 16 amino acids. As DNA, the CDR3 is TGCGCCAGCAGCTTATTTGAGGAGACAGGGATCAACGAGCAGTACTTC. It is translated as CASSLFEETGINEQYF. The variable domain in full, with the rest retrieved from reference TRBV5-1 and TRBJ2-7, is KAGVTQTPRYLIKTRGQQVTLSCSPISGHRSVSWYQQTPGQGLQFLFEYFSETQRNKGNFPGRFSGRQFSNSRSEMNVSTLELGDSALYLCASSLFEETGINEQYFGPGTRLTVT.